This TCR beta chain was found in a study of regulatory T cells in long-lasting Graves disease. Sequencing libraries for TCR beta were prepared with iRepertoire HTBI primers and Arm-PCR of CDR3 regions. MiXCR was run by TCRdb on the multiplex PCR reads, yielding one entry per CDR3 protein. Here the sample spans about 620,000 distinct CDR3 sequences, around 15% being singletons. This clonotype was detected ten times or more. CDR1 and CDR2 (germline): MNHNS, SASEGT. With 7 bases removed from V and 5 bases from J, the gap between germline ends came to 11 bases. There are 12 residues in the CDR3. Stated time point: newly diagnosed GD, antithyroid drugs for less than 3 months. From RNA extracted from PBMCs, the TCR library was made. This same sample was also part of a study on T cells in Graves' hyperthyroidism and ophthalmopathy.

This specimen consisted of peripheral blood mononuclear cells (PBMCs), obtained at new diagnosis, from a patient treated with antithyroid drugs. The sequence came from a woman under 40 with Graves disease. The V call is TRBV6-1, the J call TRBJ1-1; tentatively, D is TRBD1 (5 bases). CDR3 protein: CASKRGPTEAFF. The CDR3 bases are TGTGCCAGCAAGCGGGGACCAACTGAAGCTTTCTTT.